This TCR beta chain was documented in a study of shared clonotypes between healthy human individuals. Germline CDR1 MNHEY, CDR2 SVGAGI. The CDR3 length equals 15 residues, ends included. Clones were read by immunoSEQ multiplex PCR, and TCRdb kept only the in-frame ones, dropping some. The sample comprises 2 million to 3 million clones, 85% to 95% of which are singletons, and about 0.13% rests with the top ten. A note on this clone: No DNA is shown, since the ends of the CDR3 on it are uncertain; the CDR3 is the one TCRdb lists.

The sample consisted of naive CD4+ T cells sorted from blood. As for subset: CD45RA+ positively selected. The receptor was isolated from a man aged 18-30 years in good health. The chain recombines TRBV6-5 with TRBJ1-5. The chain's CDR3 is CASSSSRNSNQPQHF.